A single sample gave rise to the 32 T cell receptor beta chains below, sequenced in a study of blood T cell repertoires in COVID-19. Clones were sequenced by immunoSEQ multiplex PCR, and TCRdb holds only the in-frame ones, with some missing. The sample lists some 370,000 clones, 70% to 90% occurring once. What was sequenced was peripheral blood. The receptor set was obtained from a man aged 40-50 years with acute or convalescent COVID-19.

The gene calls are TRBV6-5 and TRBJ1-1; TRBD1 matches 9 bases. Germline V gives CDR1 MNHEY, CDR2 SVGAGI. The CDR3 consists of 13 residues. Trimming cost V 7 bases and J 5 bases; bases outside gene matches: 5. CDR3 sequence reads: CASTPGQGTEAFF. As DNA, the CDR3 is TGTGCCAGCACACCGGGACAGGGAACTGAAGCTTTCTTT.

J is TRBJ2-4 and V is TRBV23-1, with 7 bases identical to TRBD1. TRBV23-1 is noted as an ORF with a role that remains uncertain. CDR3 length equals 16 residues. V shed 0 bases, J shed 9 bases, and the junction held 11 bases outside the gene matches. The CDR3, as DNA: TGCGCCAGCAGTCAATCGGGGCAGGGGGTGATCGGCATTCAGTACTTC. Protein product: CASSQSGQGVIGIQYF.

The CDR3 protein is CASSLPTGGQYTDTQYF. CDR3 DNA: TGTGCCAGCAGCTTACCCACCGGGGGACAGTACACAGATACGCAGTATTTT. The chain has TRBV7-2 and TRBJ2-3; D is possibly TRBD1 (7 bases). This CDR3 has 17 amino acids. CDR1 and CDR2 (germline): SGHTA, FQGNSA. Deletions cut 2 bases from V and 2 bases from J, with 17 bases between.

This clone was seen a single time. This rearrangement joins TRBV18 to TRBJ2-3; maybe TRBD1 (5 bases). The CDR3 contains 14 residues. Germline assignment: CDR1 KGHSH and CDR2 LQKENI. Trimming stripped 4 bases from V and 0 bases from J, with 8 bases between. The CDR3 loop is CASSRQSSTDTQYF. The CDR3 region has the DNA TGTGCCAGCTCACGACAGAGTAGCACAGATACGCAGTATTTT.

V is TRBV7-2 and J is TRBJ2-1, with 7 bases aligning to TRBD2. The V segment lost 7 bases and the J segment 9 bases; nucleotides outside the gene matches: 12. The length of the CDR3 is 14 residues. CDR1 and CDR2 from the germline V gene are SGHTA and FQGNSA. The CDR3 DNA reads TGTGCCAGCATAGGGGACCGGGGGGATCGTGAGCAGTTCTTC. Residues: CASIGDRGDREQFF.

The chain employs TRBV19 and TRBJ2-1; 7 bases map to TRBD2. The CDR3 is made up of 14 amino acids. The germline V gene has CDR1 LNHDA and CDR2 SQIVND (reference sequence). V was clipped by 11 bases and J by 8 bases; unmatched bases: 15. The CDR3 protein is CALQWAGEPHEQFF. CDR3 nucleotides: TGTGCCCTCCAGTGGGCGGGAGAACCCCATGAGCAGTTCTTC.

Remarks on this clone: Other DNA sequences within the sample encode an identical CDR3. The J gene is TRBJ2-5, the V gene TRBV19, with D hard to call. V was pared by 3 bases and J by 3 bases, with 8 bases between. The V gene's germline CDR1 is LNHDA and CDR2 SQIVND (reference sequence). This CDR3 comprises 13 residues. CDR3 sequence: CASSINREETQYF. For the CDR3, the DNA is TGTGCCAGTAGTATCAACAGAGAAGAGACCCAGTACTTC.

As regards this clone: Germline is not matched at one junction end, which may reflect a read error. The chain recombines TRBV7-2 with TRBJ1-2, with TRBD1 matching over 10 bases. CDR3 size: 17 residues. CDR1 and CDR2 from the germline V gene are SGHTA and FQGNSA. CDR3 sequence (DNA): TGTGCCAGCAGTTTAGATCCCGGGACAGGGGAAAACTATGGCTACACCTTC. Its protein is CASSLDPGTGENYGYTF. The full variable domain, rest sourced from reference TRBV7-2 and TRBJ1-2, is GAGVSQSPSNKVTEKGKDVELRCDPISGHTALYWYRQSLGQGLEFLIYFQGNSAPDKSGLPSDRFSAERTGGSVSTLTIQRTQQEDSAVYLCASSLDPGTGENYGYTFGSGTRLTVV.

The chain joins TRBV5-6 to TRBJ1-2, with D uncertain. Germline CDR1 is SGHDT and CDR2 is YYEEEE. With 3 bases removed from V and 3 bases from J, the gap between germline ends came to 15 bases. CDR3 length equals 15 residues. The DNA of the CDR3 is TGTGCCAGCAGCTCGCGAATTAAGAAATACTATGGCTACACCTTC. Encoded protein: CASSSRIKKYYGYTF.

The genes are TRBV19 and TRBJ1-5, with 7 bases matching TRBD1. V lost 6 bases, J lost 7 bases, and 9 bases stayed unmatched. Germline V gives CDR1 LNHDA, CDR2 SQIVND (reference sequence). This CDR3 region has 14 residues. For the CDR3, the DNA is TGTGCCAGTAGCACTACAGGGGTCAGCCAGCCCCAGCATTTT. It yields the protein CASSTTGVSQPQHF.

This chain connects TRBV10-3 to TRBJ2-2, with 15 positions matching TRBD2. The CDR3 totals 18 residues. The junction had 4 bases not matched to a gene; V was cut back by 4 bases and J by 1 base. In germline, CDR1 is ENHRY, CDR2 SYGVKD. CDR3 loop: CAISAGTSGGRNTGELFF. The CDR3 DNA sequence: TGTGCCATCAGTGCAGGGACTAGCGGGGGGCGGAACACCGGGGAGCTGTTTTTT.

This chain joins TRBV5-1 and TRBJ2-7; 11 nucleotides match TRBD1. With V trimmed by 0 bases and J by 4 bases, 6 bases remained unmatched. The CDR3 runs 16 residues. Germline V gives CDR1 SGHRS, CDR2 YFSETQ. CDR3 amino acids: CASSLDPGQGAYEQYF. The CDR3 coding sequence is TGCGCCAGCAGCTTGGACCCCGGACAGGGGGCTTACGAGCAGTACTTC.

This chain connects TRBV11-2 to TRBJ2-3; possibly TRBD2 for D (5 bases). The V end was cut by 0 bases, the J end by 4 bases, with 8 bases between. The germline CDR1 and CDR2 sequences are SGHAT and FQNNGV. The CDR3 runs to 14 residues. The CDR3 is CASSLEASPDTQYF. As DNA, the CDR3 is TGTGCCAGCAGCTTAGAGGCTAGCCCAGATACGCAGTATTTT.

Here the CDR3 reads CASSQVYRRSSYNSPLHF. In nucleotides, the CDR3 is TGTGCCAGCAGCCAAGTTTACAGGCGAAGCTCCTATAATTCACCCCTCCACTTT. The V call is TRBV3-1 (or the pseudogene TRBV3-2), the J call TRBJ1-6; tentatively, D is TRBD1 (5 bases). This CDR3 spans 18 amino acids. CDR1 is LGHDT and CDR2 is YNNKEL in the germline V gene (reference sequence). V shed 1 base and J shed 0 bases, with 13 bases lying between them.

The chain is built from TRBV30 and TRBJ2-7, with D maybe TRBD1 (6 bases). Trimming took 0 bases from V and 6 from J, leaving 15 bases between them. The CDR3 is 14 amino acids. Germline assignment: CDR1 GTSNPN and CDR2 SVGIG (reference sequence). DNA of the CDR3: TGTGCCTGGAGTGTACAGGGAATTGGGTCCGAGCAGTACTTC. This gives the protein CAWSVQGIGSEQYF.

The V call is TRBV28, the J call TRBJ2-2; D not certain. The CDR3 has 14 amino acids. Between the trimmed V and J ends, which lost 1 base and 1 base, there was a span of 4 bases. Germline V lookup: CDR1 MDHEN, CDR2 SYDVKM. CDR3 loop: CASSLSQNTGELFF. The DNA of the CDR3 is TGTGCCAGCAGTTTATCCCAGAACACCGGGGAGCTGTTTTTT.

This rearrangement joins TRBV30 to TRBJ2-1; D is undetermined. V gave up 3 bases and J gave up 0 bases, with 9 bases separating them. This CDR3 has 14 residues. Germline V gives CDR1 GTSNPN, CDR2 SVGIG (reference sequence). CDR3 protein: CAWRGASSYNEQFF. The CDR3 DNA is TGTGCCTGGAGAGGAGCGAGCTCCTACAATGAGCAGTTCTTC.

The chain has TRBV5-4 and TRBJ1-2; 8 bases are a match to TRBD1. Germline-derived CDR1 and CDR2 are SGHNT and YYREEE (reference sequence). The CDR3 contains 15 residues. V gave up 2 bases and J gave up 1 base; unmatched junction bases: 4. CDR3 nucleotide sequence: TGTGCCAGCAGCTTTCGCGACAGGGGTAACTATGGCTACACCTTC. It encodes CASSFRDRGNYGYTF.

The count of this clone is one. CDR3 nucleotides: TGCGCCAGCAGCAAGCACAGGGGATTCCAGCCCCAGCATTTT. Amino acid sequence: CASSKHRGFQPQHF. This chain joins TRBV10-2 and TRBJ1-5; 7 bases agree with TRBD1. Germline CDR1 WSHSY, CDR2 SAAADI. The CDR3 loop spans 14 amino acids. V was pared by 6 bases and J by 7 bases, with 9 bases of the junction left unmatched.

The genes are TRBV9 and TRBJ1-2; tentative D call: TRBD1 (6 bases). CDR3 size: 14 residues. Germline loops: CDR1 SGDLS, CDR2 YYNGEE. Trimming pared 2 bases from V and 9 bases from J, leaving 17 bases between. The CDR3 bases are TGTGCCAGCAGCGTTCAAGAACAGGGAAGCAGCTACACCTTC. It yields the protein CASSVQEQGSSYTF.

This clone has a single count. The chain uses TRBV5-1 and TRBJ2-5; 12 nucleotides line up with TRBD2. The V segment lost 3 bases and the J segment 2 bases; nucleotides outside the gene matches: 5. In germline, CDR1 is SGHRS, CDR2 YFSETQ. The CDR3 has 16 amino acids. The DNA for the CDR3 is TGCGCCAGCAGCTCCCTAGCGGGGGGGCTTCAAGAGACCCAGTACTTC. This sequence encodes CASSSLAGGLQETQYF.

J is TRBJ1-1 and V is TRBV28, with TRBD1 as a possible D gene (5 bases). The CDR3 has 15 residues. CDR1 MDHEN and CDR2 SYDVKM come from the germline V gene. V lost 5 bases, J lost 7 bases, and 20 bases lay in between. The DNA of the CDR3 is TGTGCCAGCAGTAGTATAGGGCCAGGGATGGGTGAAGCTTTCTTT. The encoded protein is CASSSIGPGMGEAFF.

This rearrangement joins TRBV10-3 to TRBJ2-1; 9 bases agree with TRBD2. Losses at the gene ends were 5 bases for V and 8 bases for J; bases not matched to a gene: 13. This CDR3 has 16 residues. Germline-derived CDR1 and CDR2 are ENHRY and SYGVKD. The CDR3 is CAISKITSGLIDEQFF. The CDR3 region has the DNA TGTGCCATCAGTAAAATTACTAGCGGGCTAATCGATGAGCAGTTCTTC.

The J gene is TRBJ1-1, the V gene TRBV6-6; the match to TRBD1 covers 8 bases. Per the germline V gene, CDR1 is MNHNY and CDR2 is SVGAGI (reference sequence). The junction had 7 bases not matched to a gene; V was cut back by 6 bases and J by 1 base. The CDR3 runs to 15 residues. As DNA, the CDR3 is TGTGCCAGCAGGGAACAGGGGGTGGGGAACACTGAAGCTTTCTTT. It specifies CASREQGVGNTEAFF.

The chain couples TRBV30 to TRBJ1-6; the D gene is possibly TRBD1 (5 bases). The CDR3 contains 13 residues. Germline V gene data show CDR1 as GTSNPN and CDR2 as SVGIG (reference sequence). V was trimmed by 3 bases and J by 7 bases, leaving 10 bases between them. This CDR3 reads CAWSPRVNSPLHF. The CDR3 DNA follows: TGTGCCTGGAGCCCCAGGGTAAATTCACCCCTCCACTTT.

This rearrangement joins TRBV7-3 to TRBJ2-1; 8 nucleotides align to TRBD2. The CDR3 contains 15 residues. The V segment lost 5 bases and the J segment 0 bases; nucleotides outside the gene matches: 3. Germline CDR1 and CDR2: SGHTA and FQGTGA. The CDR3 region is CASSVSGSSYNEQFF. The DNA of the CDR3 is TGTGCCAGCAGCGTGAGCGGGAGCTCCTACAATGAGCAGTTCTTC.

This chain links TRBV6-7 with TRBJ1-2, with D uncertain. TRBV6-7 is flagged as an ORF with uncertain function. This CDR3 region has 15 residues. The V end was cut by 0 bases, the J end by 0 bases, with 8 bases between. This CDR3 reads CASSYSLRSNYGYTF. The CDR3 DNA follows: TGTGCCAGCAGTTACTCGTTGCGTTCTAACTATGGCTACACCTTC.

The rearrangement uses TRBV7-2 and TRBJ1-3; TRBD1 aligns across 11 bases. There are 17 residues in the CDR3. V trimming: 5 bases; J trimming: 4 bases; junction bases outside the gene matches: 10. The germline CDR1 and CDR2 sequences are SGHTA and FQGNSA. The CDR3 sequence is CASSQTMDRGQGNTIYF. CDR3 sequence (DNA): TGTGCCAGCAGCCAAACCATGGACAGGGGGCAAGGAAACACCATATATTTT.

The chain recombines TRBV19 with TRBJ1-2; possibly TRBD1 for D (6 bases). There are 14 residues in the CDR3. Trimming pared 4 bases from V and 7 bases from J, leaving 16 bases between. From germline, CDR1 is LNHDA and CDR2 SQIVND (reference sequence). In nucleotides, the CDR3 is TGTGCCAGTAGTACCGGGGGGACATCGACTGGCTACACCTTC. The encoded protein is CASSTGGTSTGYTF.

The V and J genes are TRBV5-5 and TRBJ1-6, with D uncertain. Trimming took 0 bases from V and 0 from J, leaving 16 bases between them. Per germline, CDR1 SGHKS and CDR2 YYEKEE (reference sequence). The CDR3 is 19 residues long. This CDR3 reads CASSLVAVGLSSYNSPLHF. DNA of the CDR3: TGTGCCAGCAGCTTGGTAGCGGTCGGGTTGAGCTCCTATAATTCACCCCTCCACTTT.

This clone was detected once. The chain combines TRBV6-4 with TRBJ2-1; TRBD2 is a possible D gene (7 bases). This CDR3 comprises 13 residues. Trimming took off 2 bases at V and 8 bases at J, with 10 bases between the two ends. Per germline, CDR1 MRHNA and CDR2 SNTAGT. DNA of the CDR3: TGTGCCAGCAGTGACGAGGGGGGGGATGAGCAGTTCTTC. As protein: CASSDEGGDEQFF.

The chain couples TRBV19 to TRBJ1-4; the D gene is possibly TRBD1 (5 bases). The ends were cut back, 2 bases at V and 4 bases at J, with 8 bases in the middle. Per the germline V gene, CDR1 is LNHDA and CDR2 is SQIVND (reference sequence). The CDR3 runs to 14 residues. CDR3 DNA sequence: TGTGCCAGTAGTATATCGGGGGATAATGAAAAACTGTTTTTT. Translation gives CASSISGDNEKLFF.